The 27 T cell receptor beta chains reported below all come from one sample, sequenced in a study of blood T cells in healthy people across ages. Primed by a sample-barcoded 5' primer and a J-beta primer mix, a second PCR proceeded for roughly 6 to 12 cycles. From the 5' RACE reads, TCRdb called clonotypes with MiXCR, one entry per CDR3 protein. The data show under 750,000 distinct CDR3 sequences, around 50% seen once. The sequencing input was blood. These receptors were taken from an elderly man in good health.

The V gene is TRBV10-3, the J gene TRBJ2-7, with 12 nucleotides matching TRBD2. CDR1 and CDR2 (germline): ENHRY, SYGVKD. There are 14 residues in the CDR3. Germline trimming cut 4 bases from V and 6 bases from J; bases unmatched to any gene: 4. The CDR3 spells CAISATSGSSEQYF. As DNA, the CDR3 is TGTGCCATCAGTGCGACTAGCGGGAGCAGCGAGCAGTACTTC.

The V gene is TRBV7-9, the J gene TRBJ2-7; D not certain. The CDR3 consists of 15 residues. From germline, CDR1 is SEHNR and CDR2 FQNEAQ (reference sequence). V gave up 2 bases and J gave up 5 bases, with 16 bases separating them. The CDR3 loop is CASSLTSVRSNEQYF. The DNA for the CDR3 is TGTGCCAGCAGCTTAACGTCAGTTAGGTCTAACGAGCAGTACTTC. The full variable domain, with the rest looked up from reference TRBV7-9 and TRBJ2-7, is DTGVSQNPRHKITKRGQNVTFRCDPISEHNRLYWYRQTLGQGPEFLTYFQNEAQLEKSRLLSDRFSAERPKGSFSTLEIQRTEQGDSAMYLCASSLTSVRSNEQYFGPGTRLTVT.

This clonotype was detected a few times. The chain joins TRBV7-2 to TRBJ2-1, with a weak D call TRBD1 (6 bases). V was trimmed by 6 bases and J by 6 bases, leaving 12 bases between them. The germline CDR1 and CDR2 sequences are SGHTA and FQGNSA. The CDR3 is 13 residues long. CDR3: CASRKGRGNEQFF. CDR3 DNA: TGTGCCAGCAGGAAAGGCAGGGGCAATGAGCAGTTCTTC.

The rearrangement uses TRBV7-9 and TRBJ2-1; 8 positions match TRBD2. The CDR3 runs 15 residues. The V gene's germline CDR1 is SEHNR and CDR2 FQNEAQ (reference sequence). The V gene end was trimmed by 7 bases and the J gene end by 3 bases; junction bases not matched to a gene: 8. CDR3 amino acids: CASTGRAGRYNEQFF. DNA of the CDR3: TGTGCCAGCACCGGGAGGGCAGGACGCTACAATGAGCAGTTCTTC.

Written as DNA, the CDR3 is TGTGCCAGCAGCCATCGTTCCGGGCCCCAGGGCAACTATGGCTACACCTTC. Translated, it gives CASSHRSGPQGNYGYTF. The gene calls are TRBV3-1 and TRBJ1-2; D is possibly TRBD1 (5 bases). V lost 3 bases and J lost 2, with 19 bases in between. The CDR3 totals 17 residues. Germline values: CDR1 LGHDT, CDR2 YNNKEL (reference sequence).

This clonotype was seen a few times. This sequence joins TRBV7-2 and TRBJ1-2; possible D gene TRBD1, 5 bases. Germline assignment: CDR1 SGHTA and CDR2 FQGNSA. The CDR3 is 11 residues long. The V end was cut by 8 bases, the J end by 8 bases, with 12 bases between. The CDR3 region has the DNA TGTGCCAGCTCAACCGGGGGGGGCTACACCTTC. As protein: CASSTGGGYTF.

This sequence joins TRBV7-2 and TRBJ2-2, with a weak D call TRBD2 (7 bases). V was clipped by 6 bases and J by 3 bases, with 20 bases between them. The length of the CDR3 is 17 residues. CDR1 is SGHTA, CDR2 FQGNSA, per germline. The CDR3 nucleotides read TGTGCCAGCAGGGGGGGGGCAGGGGCCTCAGACACCGGGGAGCTGTTTTTT. It is translated as CASRGGAGASDTGELFF.

The gene calls are TRBV28 and TRBJ2-5; 7 positions match TRBD1. The CDR3 length is 15 residues. V was clipped by 5 bases and J by 1 base; unmatched bases: 7. Germline V gives CDR1 MDHEN, CDR2 SYDVKM. Written as DNA, the CDR3 is TGTGCCAGCAGTCGGATGACAGGGATCCAAGAGACCCAGTACTTC. Translation: CASSRMTGIQETQYF.

This chain connects TRBV2 to TRBJ2-3; tentatively, D is TRBD1 (5 bases). The V gene's germline CDR1 is SNHLY and CDR2 FYNNEI. Trimming stripped 8 bases from V and 8 bases from J, with 26 bases between. This CDR3 contains 16 residues. The DNA of the CDR3 is TGTGCCAGCCTCCGAGATGGTGGACAACCTGTCGGTACGCAGTATTTT. Translated, it gives CASLRDGGQPVGTQYF.

The chain combines TRBV2 with TRBJ2-7; 7 nucleotides match TRBD1. The closer fit of TRBJ2-5 to the DNA end suggests the J call may be wrong. Germline V gene sequence: CDR1 SNHLY, CDR2 FYNNEI. The CDR3 extends over 13 amino acids. For the CDR3, the DNA is TGTGCCAGCAGGCAGGGGGTCGGGGAGACCCAGTACTTC. Amino acid sequence: CASRQGVGETQYF.

The chain has TRBV4-3 and TRBJ2-1; D perhaps matches TRBD2 (6 bases). Germline CDR1 reads LGHNA; CDR2 reads YSLEER. CDR3 size: 14 residues. V was shortened by 3 bases and J by 9 bases, with 15 bases between the two germline ends. The CDR3 is CASSQETRMREQFF. CDR3 DNA sequence: TGCGCCAGCAGCCAGGAGACTAGGATGCGTGAGCAGTTCTTC.

V gene TRBV5-1 combines with J gene TRBJ1-2; D call uncertain. The CDR3 spans 15 residues. V lost 0 bases to trimming and J lost 6 bases, with 15 bases between them. CDR1 and CDR2 from the germline V gene are SGHRS and YFSETQ. In nucleotides, the CDR3 is TGCGCCAGCAGCTTGGTGGAGGGAGGTATGAATGGCTACACCTTC. Translation gives CASSLVEGGMNGYTF.

Written as DNA, the CDR3 is TGTGCCAGCACCTTGAGAGGGACGAAGAACACTGAAGCTTTCTTT. Its protein is CASTLRGTKNTEAFF. V gene TRBV12-3 or TRBV12-4 combines with J gene TRBJ1-1; D may be TRBD1 (5 bases). V was clipped by 7 bases and J by 1 base, with 16 bases between them. The CDR3 length is 15 residues.

This clonotype came up once. The gene calls are TRBV20-1 and TRBJ1-6, with TRBD1 matching over 11 bases. The CDR3 runs 19 residues. Germline values: CDR1 DFQATT, CDR2 SNEGSKA (reference sequence). The V segment lost 5 bases and the J segment 4 bases; nucleotides outside the gene matches: 16. The CDR3 bases are TGCAGTGCTCCTCCAAGGGACAGGGGGTATCGTAGTTATAATTCACCCCTCCACTTT. Its translation is CSAPPRDRGYRSYNSPLHF.

This clonotype was observed at least ten times. V and J are TRBV6-5 and TRBJ2-5; 11 positions agree with TRBD2. V dropped 5 bases and J dropped 2; count of bases not matched to a gene: 7. This CDR3 has 16 amino acids. Per the germline V gene, CDR1 is MNHEY and CDR2 is SVGAGI. The CDR3 here is CASSPRLAGLQETQYF. Written as DNA, the CDR3 is TGTGCCAGCAGTCCGCGACTAGCGGGGCTTCAAGAGACCCAGTACTTC.

This clonotype was seen a handful of times. V gene TRBV10-3 combines with J gene TRBJ1-2, with 9 bases identical to TRBD1. There are 13 residues in the CDR3. Germline trimming cut 5 bases from V and 7 bases from J; bases unmatched to any gene: 5. Germline assignment: CDR1 ENHRY and CDR2 SYGVKD. In DNA form, the CDR3 reads TGTGCCATCAGTACGGACAGGGGCGGTGGCTACACCTTC. Protein product: CAISTDRGGGYTF.

The V and J genes are TRBV7-2 and TRBJ2-2; D might be TRBD1 or TRBD2, each matching 5 bases. The CDR3 is 14 amino acids. Per the germline V gene, CDR1 is SGHTA and CDR2 is FQGNSA. Trimming removed 10 bases at V and 3 bases at J, with 15 bases between. In DNA form, the CDR3 reads TGTGCCAACGGGCGAGGGGCGTACACCGGGGAGCTGTTTTTT. It encodes CANGRGAYTGELFF.

The chain recombines TRBV11-2 with TRBJ1-5; 8 positions match TRBD1. J gave up 7 bases and V 6 bases, and 11 bases lay outside the gene matches. The CDR3 is made up of 15 amino acids. Per germline, CDR1 SGHAT and CDR2 FQNNGV. CDR3 DNA: TGTGCCAGCAGGGACCCCAGGGGGCGCGGGCAGCCCCAGCATTTT. Encoded protein: CASRDPRGRGQPQHF.

This chain links TRBV29-1 with TRBJ2-7; 7 positions agree with TRBD1. From germline, CDR1 is SQVTM and CDR2 ANQGSEA. Trimming took 5 bases from V and 10 from J; bases not matched to a gene: 11. The CDR3 is made up of 12 amino acids. In DNA, the CDR3 is TGCAGCGTTCCAGACAGGGTCCAGGCCCAGTACTTC. It specifies CSVPDRVQAQYF.

A word on this clonotype: This could be a read error, since a much larger clone is one nucleotide away. Likely a read error: the CDR3 ends without its conserved phenylalanine or tryptophan. This rearrangement joins TRBV6-2 or TRBV6-3 to TRBJ2-7; possible D gene TRBD1, 6 bases. Germline CDR1 and CDR2: MNHEY and SVGEGT. The CDR3 consists of 12 residues. V lost 7 bases to trimming and J lost 3 bases, with 10 bases between them. DNA of the CDR3: TGTGCCAGCACCAAGGACAGCTACGAGCAGTACTTA. It encodes CASTKDSYEQYL.

The CDR3 reads CSVVGQGRLWYGYTF. The CDR3 bases are TGCAGCGTTGTGGGGCAGGGCCGTCTTTGGTATGGCTACACCTTC. The chain has TRBV29-1 and TRBJ1-2; possible D gene TRBD1, 5 bases. This CDR3 region has 15 residues. CDR1 is SQVTM, CDR2 ANQGSEA, per germline. V lost 4 bases, J lost 5 bases, and 20 bases lay in between.

This clonotype was found once. V is TRBV27 and J is TRBJ2-3; no clear D gene. Germline CDR1 MNHEY, CDR2 SMNVEV (reference sequence). The V end lost 3 bases, the J end lost 7 bases, and 11 bases lay between the germline ends. The CDR3 is 13 amino acids. CDR3 loop: CASSLAEKNTQYF. Written as DNA, the CDR3 is TGTGCCAGCAGTTTGGCTGAGAAAAATACGCAGTATTTT.

The chain couples TRBV6-2 or TRBV6-3 to TRBJ2-1; D may match TRBD1 or TRBD2 (5 bases each). V gave up 4 bases and J gave up 0 bases, with 16 bases separating them. The germline V gene encodes CDR1 MNHEY and CDR2 SVGEGT. The CDR3 is 17 residues long. DNA for the CDR3: TGTGCCAGCAGTTCCCTAAGAGGGGATTCCTCCTACAATGAGCAGTTCTTC. Translation: CASSSLRGDSSYNEQFF.

This clonotype was seen more than once but under ten times. This chain joins TRBV5-1 and TRBJ1-1, with 7 bases aligning to TRBD1. Germline lookup yields CDR1 SGHRS and CDR2 YFSETQ. The CDR3 covers 15 residues. The V segment lost 6 bases and the J segment 4 bases; nucleotides outside the gene matches: 12. CDR3: CASKGEVAGGTEAFF. The DNA of the CDR3 is TGCGCCAGCAAAGGGGAGGTGGCAGGGGGCACTGAAGCTTTCTTT. The whole variable domain, filled in from reference TRBV5-1 and TRBJ1-1, reads KAGVTQTPRYLIKTRGQQVTLSCSPISGHRSVSWYQQTPGQGLQFLFEYFSETQRNKGNFPGRFSGRQFSNSRSEMNVSTLELGDSALYLCASKGEVAGGTEAFFGQGTRLTVV.

This clonotype has only a few counts. The chain joins TRBV20-1 to TRBJ2-1, with TRBD2 as a possible D gene (6 bases). Germline V CDR1 and CDR2: DFQATT, SNEGSKA (reference sequence). The length of the CDR3 is 13 residues. V dropped 6 bases and J dropped 8 bases, with 17 bases sitting between them. This CDR3 is CSASIRDLHEQFF. The CDR3 DNA is TGCAGTGCCTCAATCCGGGACTTGCATGAGCAGTTCTTC.

The rearrangement joins TRBV7-2 to TRBJ2-5; D possibly corresponds to TRBD1 (6 bases). Trimming left V 1 base short and J 5 bases short, with 17 bases between. CDR1 is SGHTA and CDR2 is FQGNSA in the germline V gene. The CDR3 totals 16 residues. Here the CDR3 reads CASSLVGRGTTETQYF. For the CDR3, the DNA is TGTGCCAGCAGCTTAGTAGGCAGGGGAACGACGGAGACCCAGTACTTC.

This clonotype was seen more than once but under ten times. V gene TRBV5-1 combines with J gene TRBJ2-7, with 7 bases matching TRBD1. J gave up 4 bases and V 1 base, and 8 bases lay outside the gene matches. This CDR3 has 15 residues. From germline, CDR1 is SGHRS and CDR2 YFSETQ. The DNA for the CDR3 is TGCGCCAGCAGCTTGTATCCCACACAGGGGTACGAGCAGTACTTC. Encoded protein: CASSLYPTQGYEQYF.